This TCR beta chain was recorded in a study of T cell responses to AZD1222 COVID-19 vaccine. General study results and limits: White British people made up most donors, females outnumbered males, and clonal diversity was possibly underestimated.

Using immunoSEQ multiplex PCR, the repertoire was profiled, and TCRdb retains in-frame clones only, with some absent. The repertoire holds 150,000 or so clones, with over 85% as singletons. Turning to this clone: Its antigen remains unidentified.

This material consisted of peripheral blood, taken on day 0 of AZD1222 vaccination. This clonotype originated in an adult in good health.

In DNA form, the CDR3 reads TGTGCCAGCAGCTTGGTCATAGCGGGAGGTTCCGGGGAGCTGTTTTTT. This translates into CASSLVIAGGSGELFF. The V gene is TRBV5-5, the J gene TRBJ2-2, with TRBD2 matching over 10 bases. This CDR3 comprises 16 residues. Germline V CDR1 and CDR2: SGHKS, YYEKEE (reference sequence). The V segment lost 0 bases and the J segment 6 bases; nucleotides outside the gene matches: 5.